The 25 T cell receptor beta chains in this list originate from one sample, sequenced in a study of cytomegalovirus exposure and HLA in healthy donors. The PCR had 60 Vbeta and 13 Jbeta primers. The data were produced by immunoSEQ multiplex PCR, yet TCRdb's version contains in-frame clones alone and is incomplete. The repertoire holds 110,000 to 150,000 clones, around 80% seen once, with 6.8% in the top ten. The source material was PBMCs. Receptors originate from a middle-aged man in good health and CMV-seropositive.

This clone has a handful of counts. This sequence joins TRBV7-8 and TRBJ2-7; 7 positions agree with TRBD2. Trimming removed 5 bases from V and 2 bases from J; junction bases left unmatched: 9. Germline assignment: CDR1 SGHVS and CDR2 FQNEAQ. The CDR3 is 15 amino acids. This CDR3 is CASSNSAGDAYEQYF. CDR3 bases: TGTGCCAGCAGCAACAGCGCGGGAGACGCCTACGAGCAGTACTTC. Full variable domain (rest looked up from reference TRBV7-8 and TRBJ2-7): GAGVSQSPRYKVAKRGQDVALRCDPISGHVSLFWYQQALGQGPEFLTYFQNEAQLDKSGLPSDRFFAERPEGSVSTLKIQRTQQEDSAVYLCASSNSAGDAYEQYFGPGTRLTVT.

This clone has a handful of counts. The V call is TRBV19, the J call TRBJ1-1; D perhaps matches TRBD1 (5 bases). The CDR3 is 13 residues long. Looked up from germline, CDR1 is LNHDA and CDR2 is SQIVND (reference sequence). V was pared by 4 bases and J by 0 bases, with 6 bases between. The CDR3 sequence is CASSTGMNTEAFF. DNA for the CDR3: TGTGCCAGTAGTACAGGGATGAACACTGAAGCTTTCTTT.

V and J are TRBV2 and TRBJ1-4; 8 bases are a match to TRBD1. Germline CDR1 reads SNHLY; CDR2 reads FYNNEI. The CDR3 sequence is 15 residues long. Trimming took 4 bases from V and 7 from J; bases not matched to a gene: 8. CDR3 in amino acids: CASSGTGRESEKLFF. The DNA for the CDR3 is TGTGCCAGCAGTGGGACAGGGAGGGAAAGTGAAAAACTGTTTTTT.

The V gene is TRBV19, the J gene TRBJ2-3; 12 bases align to TRBD2. V trimming: 9 bases; J trimming: 3 bases; junction bases outside the gene matches: 13. Germline V gene lookup returns CDR1 LNHDA and CDR2 SQIVND (reference sequence). The CDR3 extends over 17 amino acids. CDR3 sequence reads: CASSTSGGYRRTDTQYF. In nucleotides, the CDR3 is TGTGCCAGCTCTACTAGCGGGGGGTACCGGCGGACAGATACGCAGTATTTT.

The chain recombines TRBV19 with TRBJ1-5; D gene unclear. V was shortened by 0 bases and J by 2 bases, with 17 bases between the two germline ends. Per the germline V gene, CDR1 is LNHDA and CDR2 is SQIVND (reference sequence). The CDR3 contains 18 residues. CDR3 sequence reads: CASSIDVLLAGGNQPQHF. CDR3 coding DNA: TGTGCCAGTAGTATAGATGTCCTCTTGGCAGGCGGCAATCAGCCCCAGCATTTT.

The rearrangement uses TRBV6-1 and TRBJ2-5; the D gene is possibly TRBD1 (6 bases). Looked up from germline, CDR1 is MNHNS and CDR2 is SASEGT. CDR3 length: 15 residues. Deletions cut 7 bases from V and 2 bases from J, with 17 bases between. Here the CDR3 reads CASTGFAGAQETQYF. The CDR3 DNA sequence: TGTGCCAGCACGGGATTTGCAGGGGCGCAAGAGACCCAGTACTTC.

The chain links TRBV2 to TRBJ2-3; D perhaps matches TRBD2 (5 bases). The CDR3 length is 17 residues. Germline CDR1 is SNHLY and CDR2 is FYNNEI. Trimming shortened V by 0 bases and J by 1 base, and 14 bases separated the two germline ends. The CDR3 region is CASSEALGSGGTDTQYF. The DNA for the CDR3 is TGTGCCAGCAGTGAAGCATTAGGGAGTGGAGGCACAGATACGCAGTATTTT.

The chain employs TRBV9 and TRBJ2-1, with D tentatively TRBD2 (6 bases). The CDR3 runs 17 residues. Deletions cut 4 bases from V and 0 bases from J, with 17 bases between. Germline V gene sequence: CDR1 SGDLS, CDR2 YYNGEE. CDR3 DNA sequence: TGTGCCAGCAGCCCCCGACTAGATCCCAGCTCCTACAATGAGCAGTTCTTC. Its protein product is CASSPRLDPSSYNEQFF. Using reference TRBV9 and TRBJ2-1 for the parts outside the CDR3, the full variable domain is DSGVTQTPKHLITATGQRVTLRCSPRSGDLSVYWYQQSLDQGLQFLIQYYNGEERAKGNILERFSAQQFPDLHSELNLSSLELGDSALYFCASSPRLDPSSYNEQFFGPGTRLTVL.

This clone occurred a few times. V is TRBV9 and J is TRBJ1-2; TRBD1 agrees at 8 bases. CDR1 and CDR2 (germline): SGDLS, YYNGEE. The CDR3 totals 15 residues. Losses at the gene ends were 3 bases for V and 2 bases for J; bases not matched to a gene: 6. CDR3 amino acids: CASSATGTGNYGYTF. The CDR3 nucleotides read TGTGCCAGCAGCGCCACCGGGACAGGCAACTATGGCTACACCTTC.

The chain combines TRBV30 with TRBJ2-1; 9 bases line up with TRBD2. J lost 4 bases, V lost 2 bases, and 6 bases had no gene match. The CDR3 covers 15 residues. Germline assignment: CDR1 GTSNPN and CDR2 SVGIG (reference sequence). The CDR3 bases are TGTGCCTGGAGTTGGTCTAGCGGGATGTACAATGAGCAGTTCTTC. It codes for CAWSWSSGMYNEQFF.

Turning to this clone: One junction end disagrees with the germline gene, perhaps due to a read error. This chain connects TRBV29-1 to TRBJ2-3, with 7 bases matching TRBD1. CDR1 and CDR2 (germline): SQVTM, ANQGSEA. This CDR3 region has 15 residues. CDR3 loop: CSVQEQGSRADTQYF. The CDR3 nucleotides are TGCAGCGTTCAAGAACAGGGGTCTCGGGCAGATACGCAGTATTTT.

The chain links TRBV28 to TRBJ2-2; 7 bases match TRBD1. This CDR3 is built from 14 residues. CDR1 is MDHEN, CDR2 SYDVKM, per germline. V gave up 10 bases and J gave up 5 bases; unmatched junction bases: 10. CDR3 nucleotides: TGTGCCACCCTTAAAGACAGGGTAACCGGGGAGCTGTTTTTT. As protein: CATLKDRVTGELFF.

This chain uses TRBV4-1 with TRBJ2-7, with D maybe TRBD1 (5 bases). Trimming pared 4 bases from V and 6 bases from J, leaving 16 bases between. Germline V lookup: CDR1 MGHRA, CDR2 YSYEKL. This CDR3 has 14 residues. DNA for the CDR3: TGCGCCAGCAGCCTCTTTCAGGGTAACGGCGAGCAGTACTTC. Translating gives CASSLFQGNGEQYF.

V is TRBV19 and J is TRBJ1-3, with D perhaps matching TRBD1 (6 bases). The CDR3 is made up of 14 amino acids. Trimming removed 4 bases from V and 3 bases from J, with 10 bases in between. Germline CDR1 LNHDA, CDR2 SQIVND (reference sequence). In DNA form, the CDR3 reads TGTGCCAGTAGTACAGGGGCGTATGGAAACACCATATATTTT. This gives the protein CASSTGAYGNTIYF.

V is TRBV5-4 and J is TRBJ2-1; 7 nucleotides line up with TRBD2. V was pared by 4 bases and J by 7 bases, with 14 bases of the junction left unmatched. Germline values: CDR1 SGHNT, CDR2 YYREEE (reference sequence). This CDR3 has 16 residues. The CDR3 protein is CASSRASGTWRNEQFF. The CDR3 DNA is TGTGCCAGCAGCAGGGCTAGCGGTACTTGGAGGAATGAGCAGTTCTTC.

V gene TRBV9 combines with J gene TRBJ1-1, with D maybe TRBD1 (5 bases). V shed 0 bases and J shed 1 base, with 10 bases lying between them. CDR1 is SGDLS, CDR2 YYNGEE, per germline. CDR3 length: 15 residues. The CDR3 loop reads CASSVVPGPNTEAFF. CDR3 DNA sequence: TGTGCCAGCAGCGTAGTTCCAGGGCCGAACACTGAAGCTTTCTTT.

This rearrangement joins TRBV7-6 to TRBJ1-1, with D possibly matching TRBD1 (6 bases). CDR3 length: 15 residues. The ends were cut back, 5 bases at V and 1 base at J, with 14 bases in the middle. CDR1 is SGHVS and CDR2 is FNYEAQ in the germline V gene. The DNA for the CDR3 is TGTGCCAGCAGCCCCCAGACAGGATGGAACACTGAAGCTTTCTTT. Translation: CASSPQTGWNTEAFF.

A word on this clone: The DNA is omitted, as the CDR3 cannot be located on it reliably, and the CDR3 follows TCRdb's listing. The J gene is TRBJ2-5, the V gene TRBV7-8; the D call in the table, TRBD2, was not verified against the DNA. Both ends counted, the CDR3 spans 15 residues. Per germline, CDR1 SGHVS and CDR2 FQNEAQ. The CDR3 sequence is CASSRGGLEILAQYF.

CDR3 in amino acids: CASSSPIVQGIYGYTF. DNA for the CDR3: TGTGCCAGCAGTTCCCCTATTGTACAGGGCATTTATGGCTACACCTTC. The rearrangement uses TRBV6-5 and TRBJ1-2; perhaps TRBD1 as D (6 bases). Looked up from germline, CDR1 is MNHEY and CDR2 is SVGAGI. This CDR3 comprises 16 residues. The ends were cut back, 4 bases at V and 5 bases at J, with 20 bases in the middle.

V and J are TRBV5-1 and TRBJ2-1; 8 nucleotides align to TRBD2. CDR1 is SGHRS, CDR2 YFSETQ, per germline. V dropped 2 bases and J dropped 8; count of bases not matched to a gene: 9. The CDR3 is 15 amino acids. The CDR3: CASSLAGVENHEQFF. As DNA, the CDR3 is TGCGCCAGCAGCTTAGCGGGAGTTGAAAACCATGAGCAGTTCTTC.

V and J are TRBV6-5 and TRBJ2-7, with D maybe TRBD1 (6 bases). The CDR3 is 15 amino acids. V was clipped by 0 bases and J by 2 bases, with 11 bases between them. The V gene's germline CDR1 is MNHEY and CDR2 SVGAGI. CDR3 amino acids: CASSYSQGSTYEQYF. CDR3 DNA: TGTGCCAGCAGTTACTCACAGGGTAGCACCTACGAGCAGTACTTC.

This sequence joins TRBV5-4 and TRBJ2-5; 8 positions match TRBD2. The J call is in doubt because the DNA end fits TRBJ2-7 better. The CDR3 is made up of 15 amino acids. CDR1 is SGHNT and CDR2 is YYREEE in the germline V gene (reference sequence). DNA of the CDR3: TGTGCCAGCCGTTCGCAGAAGCGGGAGACTTACGAGCAGTACTTC. Amino acids: CASRSQKRETYEQYF.

This clone was observed once. The rearrangement links TRBV7-8 to TRBJ2-5, with TRBD1 matching 9 bases. This CDR3 comprises 15 residues. Per the germline V gene, CDR1 is SGHVS and CDR2 is FQNEAQ. The junction had 6 bases not matched to a gene; V was cut back by 5 bases and J by 2 bases. The CDR3 coding sequence is TGTGCCAGCAGCACTGGACAGGGGCGGCAAGAGACCCAGTACTTC. This sequence encodes CASSTGQGRQETQYF.

The V call is TRBV4-2, the J call TRBJ1-4, with TRBD1 identical over 7 bases. The germline V gene has CDR1 LGHNA and CDR2 YNFKEQ. The CDR3 spans 15 residues. With V trimmed by 5 bases and J by 3 bases, 6 bases remained unmatched. CDR3 sequence: CASSSTGQPNEKLFF. In DNA, the CDR3 is TGTGCCAGCAGCTCGACGGGACAGCCTAATGAAAAACTGTTTTTT.

The DNA of the CDR3 is TGCGCCAGCGTTAGCGGGGGTTACTCCTACGAGCAGTACTTC. As protein: CASVSGGYSYEQYF. V gene TRBV10-2 combines with J gene TRBJ2-7, with 9 bases identical to TRBD2. V lost 8 bases and J lost 0; bases outside the gene matches: 5. The CDR3 is 14 residues long. Germline loops: CDR1 WSHSY, CDR2 SAAADI.